A single sample gave rise to the 20 T cell receptor beta chains below, sequenced in a study of T cell repertoires in cytomegalovirus infection. TCRdb passed the reads through MiXCR, listing each CDR3 protein once. Here the sample spans around 740,000 distinct CDR3 sequences, less than 40% being singletons. Sequencing used PBMCs. The receptors derive from a human donor in good health (CMV status not recorded). Some clones in this sample may be carry-over from other donors' samples.

The CDR3 sequence is CASRTKGGRGPYGYTF. The DNA of the CDR3 is TGTGCCAGCAGGACCAAAGGCGGGAGGGGACCCTATGGCTACACCTTC. V and J are TRBV27 and TRBJ1-2; TRBD1 is a possible D gene (5 bases). Germline V gene data show CDR1 as MNHEY and CDR2 as SMNVEV (reference sequence). The CDR3 length is 16 residues. The V end was cut by 6 bases, the J end by 4 bases, with 21 bases between.

This clonotype has a handful of counts. The chain recombines TRBV2 with TRBJ1-5; D is unresolved. The CDR3 is made up of 16 amino acids. CDR1 is SNHLY and CDR2 is FYNNEI in the germline V gene. V shed 1 base and J shed 0 bases, with 10 bases lying between them. The CDR3 is CASSEGRSYSNQPQHF. The CDR3 DNA is TGTGCCAGCAGTGAAGGAAGGAGTTATAGCAATCAGCCCCAGCATTTT.

V gene TRBV10-3 combines with J gene TRBJ2-2; 8 bases agree with TRBD1. This CDR3 spans 14 amino acids. The V segment lost 6 bases and the J segment 2 bases; nucleotides outside the gene matches: 2. The V gene's germline CDR1 is ENHRY and CDR2 SYGVKD. CDR3 sequence: CAIRAGGNTGELFF. DNA for the CDR3: TGTGCCATCAGGGCAGGGGGCAACACCGGGGAGCTGTTTTTT.

Regarding this clonotype: Mismatch with germline at one junction end may stem from a read error. The V call is TRBV19, the J call TRBJ2-1; D gene unclear. CDR1 LNHDA and CDR2 SQIVND come from the germline V gene (reference sequence). CDR3 length equals 14 residues. In DNA form, the CDR3 reads TGTGCCAGTAGTTTTGGCCACCGGACGAATGAACAGTTCTTC. It is translated as CASSFGHRTNEQFF.

This clonotype has only a few counts. The rearrangement links TRBV7-3 to TRBJ2-5; 8 nucleotides match TRBD1. The CDR3 has 16 residues. CDR1 is SGHTA, CDR2 FQGTGA, per germline. V shed 5 bases and J 7 bases; nucleotides not matched to a gene: 15. The CDR3 loop reads CASSPQGQGARGTQYF. CDR3 DNA sequence: TGTGCCAGCAGCCCTCAGGGTCAGGGGGCGCGTGGGACCCAGTACTTC.

Details on this clonotype: One base away lies a much larger clone, so this may be a sequencing read error. This chain joins TRBV12-3 or TRBV12-4 and TRBJ1-1, with TRBD1 as a possible D gene (6 bases). Trimming pared 7 bases from V and 1 base from J, leaving 16 bases between. The CDR3 extends over 15 amino acids. The CDR3 protein is CASTFSPQGNTEAFF. DNA for the CDR3: TGTGCCAGCACCTTCTCCCCACAGGGGAACACTGAAGCTTTCTTT.

This clonotype showed up just a few times. This chain links TRBV28 with TRBJ1-5, with D possibly TRBD1 on 5 matching bases. V dropped 6 bases and J dropped 2 bases, with 11 bases sitting between them. The CDR3 sequence is 14 residues long. Germline V gene sequence: CDR1 MDHEN, CDR2 SYDVKM. Here the CDR3 DNA reads TGTGCCAGCAGGACAGCTGTAGGCAATCAGCCCCAGCATTTT. It yields the protein CASRTAVGNQPQHF.

In the case of this clonotype: Because the CDR3 is missing its conserved closing phenylalanine or tryptophan, this is likely a read error. The rearrangement joins TRBV7-4 to TRBJ1-2; perhaps TRBD1 as D (6 bases). V was pared by 1 base and J by 8 bases, with 11 bases between. From germline, CDR1 is SGHVT and CDR2 SQSDAQ. The CDR3 is 13 residues long. CDR3 in amino acids: CASSLVPGDGYTL. In DNA, the CDR3 is TGTGCCAGCAGCTTAGTACCAGGGGACGGCTACACCTTA.

In its sample, this clonotype was seen many times. The rearrangement uses TRBV7-9 and TRBJ1-1; the D gene is possibly TRBD1 (6 bases). The CDR3 sequence is 15 residues long. The V end was cut by 4 bases, the J end by 1 base, with 13 bases between. Germline CDR1 and CDR2: SEHNR and FQNEAQ (reference sequence). CDR3: CASSSQGRGNTEAFF. The CDR3, as DNA: TGTGCCAGCAGCTCCCAGGGGAGGGGGAACACTGAAGCTTTCTTT.

The chain is built from TRBV20-1 and TRBJ2-7, with D tentatively TRBD1 (5 bases). V was cut by 5 bases and J by 11 bases, with 13 bases left in between. The germline V gene has CDR1 DFQATT and CDR2 SNEGSKA (reference sequence). The CDR3 is 10 residues long. The CDR3: CSARQNLEYF. DNA for the CDR3: TGCAGTGCTCGACAGAATTTGGAGTACTTC.

This clonotype was recorded a few times. The CDR3 here is CASSLGQTGINTEAFF. The CDR3 bases are TGTGCCAGCAGCTTAGGACAGACAGGCATTAACACTGAAGCTTTCTTT. The chain combines TRBV7-6 with TRBJ1-1; maybe TRBD1 (6 bases). The CDR3 spans 16 residues. Trimming stripped 1 base from V and 2 bases from J, with 14 bases between. CDR1 SGHVS and CDR2 FNYEAQ come from the germline V gene.

V usage is TRBV12-3 or TRBV12-4 and J usage is TRBJ1-2, with TRBD1 as a possible D gene (5 bases). Trimming pared 3 bases from V and 5 bases from J, leaving 25 bases between. This CDR3 has 18 amino acids. In DNA, the CDR3 is TGTGCCAGCAGTTTTAAAAAAACGGACACGGGGATCGGGTATGGCTACACCTTC. Translation gives CASSFKKTDTGIGYGYTF.

This clonotype has at least ten counts. CDR3 in DNA: TGTGCCAGCAGCTTAATAGGGGACACCGGGGAGCTGTTTTTT. It translates to CASSLIGDTGELFF. The V gene is TRBV7-3, the J gene TRBJ2-2, with a possible D match to TRBD1 (5 bases). Trimming cost V 1 base and J 3 bases, with 6 bases left between them. Per germline, CDR1 SGHTA and CDR2 FQGTGA. CDR3 length equals 14 residues.

The chain is built from TRBV5-1 and TRBJ2-2; 7 bases match TRBD1. The CDR3 is 14 amino acids. V shed 4 bases and J 6 bases; nucleotides not matched to a gene: 6. Germline V gene lookup returns CDR1 SGHRS and CDR2 YFSETQ. CDR3: CASSHGDRAGELFF. DNA for the CDR3: TGCGCCAGCAGCCACGGAGACAGGGCCGGGGAGCTGTTTTTT.

Of note for this clonotype: Germline is not matched at one junction end, which may reflect a read error. J is TRBJ2-6 and V is TRBV19; D is tentatively TRBD1 or TRBD2 (6 bases each). Germline loops: CDR1 LNHDA, CDR2 SQIVND (reference sequence). The length of the CDR3 is 18 residues. The CDR3 loop reads CAHERGADPISVANVMTF. The CDR3 nucleotides are TGTGCCCATGAAAGGGGGGCCGACCCCATCTCTGTGGCCAACGTCATGACTTTC. Looking up the rest from reference TRBV19 and TRBJ2-6 gives the full variable domain: DGGITQSPKYLFRKEGQNVTLSCEQNLNHDAMYWYRQDPGQGLRLIYYSQIVNDFQKGDIAEGYSVSREKKESFPLTVTSAQKNPTAFYLCAHERGADPISVANVMTFGAGSRLTVL.

The chain couples TRBV3-1 to TRBJ2-1; D is possibly TRBD2 (5 bases). Between the trimmed V and J ends, which lost 0 bases and 4 bases, there was a span of 10 bases. The V gene's germline CDR1 is LGHDT and CDR2 YNNKEL (reference sequence). CDR3 length equals 15 residues. DNA for the CDR3: TGTGCCAGCAGCCAAGATGGGAGTGCGTACAATGAGCAGTTCTTC. Protein product: CASSQDGSAYNEQFF.

The V and J genes are TRBV7-8 and TRBJ2-1, with 8 bases fitting TRBD2. Germline CDR1 is SGHVS and CDR2 is FQNEAQ. This CDR3 spans 13 amino acids. Germline trimming cut 3 bases from V and 12 bases from J; bases unmatched to any gene: 7. In DNA form, the CDR3 reads TGTGCCAGCAGCTTGGGGGGGGCGGGGGGGCAGTTCTTC. Its translation is CASSLGGAGGQFF.

The chain is built from TRBV7-9 and TRBJ2-7, with TRBD1 matching 10 bases. This CDR3 has 16 residues. The ends lost 0 bases at V and 6 bases at J; junction bases unmatched: 8. Looked up from germline, CDR1 is SEHNR and CDR2 is FQNEAQ (reference sequence). The CDR3 DNA sequence: TGTGCCAGCAGCTTAGCGGACAGGGGGAGCTCGGTCGAGCAGTACTTC. Its translation: CASSLADRGSSVEQYF. Combining the CDR3 with reference TRBV7-9 and TRBJ2-7 gives the whole variable domain DTGVSQNPRHKITKRGQNVTFRCDPISEHNRLYWYRQTLGQGPEFLTYFQNEAQLEKSRLLSDRFSAERPKGSFSTLEIQRTEQGDSAMYLCASSLADRGSSVEQYFGPGTRLTVT.

A few counts support this clonotype. This sequence joins TRBV27 and TRBJ2-2, with D perhaps matching TRBD1 (5 bases). Germline V gene sequence: CDR1 MNHEY, CDR2 SMNVEV (reference sequence). The CDR3 is 16 amino acids. Deletions cut 5 bases from V and 6 bases from J, with 19 bases between. The CDR3 region is CASSRLSPSGPGELFF. DNA of the CDR3: TGTGCCAGCAGTCGTCTATCCCCTTCAGGGCCCGGGGAGCTGTTTTTT.

This clonotype turned up a few times. The chain joins TRBV28 to TRBJ2-4, with D possibly matching TRBD1 (6 bases). In germline, CDR1 is MDHEN, CDR2 SYDVKM. The CDR3 consists of 11 residues. The germline V and J ends were trimmed by 9 bases and 4 bases, with 7 bases remaining between them. The CDR3 DNA is TGTGCCAGTACAGGGAAAAACATTCAGTACTTC. Translated, it gives CASTGKNIQYF.